Below, 20 T cell receptor beta chains from the same sample are listed, as sequenced in a study of cytomegalovirus exposure and HLA in healthy donors. In the PCR, 60 Vbeta and 13 Jbeta primers were used. Method: immunoSEQ multiplex PCR; TCRdb's copy keeps in-frame clones and lacks some. Of 90,000 to 140,000 clones in the sample, around 72% were seen once. The sample taken for sequencing was PBMCs. The receptors shown here come from a man aged 25 to 45 in good health and CMV-seronegative.

The V and J genes are TRBV2 and TRBJ2-5, with 9 positions matching TRBD1. CDR1 is SNHLY, CDR2 FYNNEI, per germline. The J segment lost 5 bases and the V segment lost 9 bases, leaving 7 bases of the junction unmatched. CDR3 length: 13 amino acids. Here the CDR3 reads CASIQGAGETQYF. The CDR3 nucleotides are TGTGCCAGTATACAGGGGGCGGGGGAGACCCAGTACTTC.

About this clone: The same CDR3 also results from other DNA sequences found in this sample. The V gene is TRBV5-1, the J gene TRBJ1-2; tentatively, D is TRBD1 (6 bases). CDR3 size: 13 residues. CDR1 is SGHRS and CDR2 is YFSETQ in the germline V gene. V was clipped by 2 bases and J by 4 bases, with 9 bases between them. The CDR3 coding sequence is TGCGCCAGCAGCTTATCAGGGGTCTATGGCTACACCTTC. Residues: CASSLSGVYGYTF.

V usage is TRBV5-1 and J usage is TRBJ1-1; tentative D call: TRBD1 (5 bases). Germline V lookup: CDR1 SGHRS, CDR2 YFSETQ. This CDR3 comprises 15 residues. Between the trimmed V and J ends, which lost 0 bases and 3 bases, there was a span of 12 bases. The CDR3 sequence is CASSLEWGADTEAFF. The CDR3 DNA follows: TGCGCCAGCAGCTTGGAATGGGGCGCCGACACTGAAGCTTTCTTT.

The chain uses TRBV7-2 and TRBJ2-7, with D unclear. Deletions cut 1 base from V and 1 base from J, with 5 bases between. Germline CDR1 SGHTA, CDR2 FQGNSA. The CDR3 sequence is 13 residues long. The CDR3, as DNA: TGTGCCAGCAGCTTAGATCCGTCCTACGAGCAGTACTTC. Amino acid sequence: CASSLDPSYEQYF.

This clone showed up just a few times. The V call is TRBV6-1, the J call TRBJ2-6; D gene unclear. This CDR3 has 15 residues. Germline loops: CDR1 MNHNS, CDR2 SASEGT. V was pared by 5 bases and J by 0 bases, with 8 bases between. The CDR3 DNA sequence: TGTGCCAGCAGTCGGGTGACCTCTGGGGCCAACGTCCTGACTTTC. It codes for CASSRVTSGANVLTF.

There are a few counts of this clone. The V and J genes are TRBV6-5 and TRBJ1-5, with D uncertain. Germline values: CDR1 MNHEY, CDR2 SVGAGI. Trimming removed 6 bases at V and 5 bases at J, with 11 bases between. The CDR3 runs to 13 residues. The CDR3 DNA reads as TGTGCCAGCAGCCTACAGCGGCATCAGCCCCAGCATTTT. Its protein product is CASSLQRHQPQHF.

The rearrangement uses TRBV9 and TRBJ2-5, with 7 bases lining up with TRBD1. CDR3 length equals 16 residues. The J segment lost 2 bases and the V segment lost 3 bases, leaving 10 bases of the junction unmatched. The germline V gene has CDR1 SGDLS and CDR2 YYNGEE. The CDR3 loop reads CASSGSVGTAQETQYF. In nucleotides, the CDR3 is TGTGCCAGCAGCGGATCAGTTGGGACAGCGCAAGAGACCCAGTACTTC. The full variable domain, with the rest looked up from reference TRBV9 and TRBJ2-5, is DSGVTQTPKHLITATGQRVTLRCSPRSGDLSVYWYQQSLDQGLQFLIQYYNGEERAKGNILERFSAQQFPDLHSELNLSSLELGDSALYFCASSGSVGTAQETQYFGPGTRLLVL.

The CDR3 here is CASSKQGNTGGHTGELFF. DNA for the CDR3: TGTGCCAGCAGCAAACAAGGAAATACAGGGGGTCACACCGGGGAGCTGTTTTTT. The chain joins TRBV7-3 to TRBJ2-2, with TRBD1 identical over 8 bases. The CDR3 is 18 residues long. Germline CDR1 and CDR2: SGHTA and FQGTGA. The V and J ends lost 5 bases and 3 bases, in that order; junction bases with no gene match: 14.

This chain links TRBV28 with TRBJ2-7, with 12 nucleotides matching TRBD2. CDR1 MDHEN and CDR2 SYDVKM come from the germline V gene. The CDR3 extends over 15 amino acids. Trimming took 2 bases from V and 3 from J; bases not matched to a gene: 2. CDR3 bases: TGTGCCAGCAGTTTAAGGACTAGCGGGAACTACGAGCAGTACTTC. The encoded protein is CASSLRTSGNYEQYF. The variable domain in full, with the rest retrieved from reference TRBV28 and TRBJ2-7, is DVKVTQSSRYLVKRTGEKVFLECVQDMDHENMFWYRQDPGLGLRLIYFSYDVKMKEKGDIPEGYSVSREKKERFSLILESASTNQTSMYLCASSLRTSGNYEQYFGPGTRLTVT.

This clone was observed a single time. The chain carries TRBV5-4 and TRBJ1-1, with 7 bases matching TRBD1. V was clipped by 5 bases and J by 0 bases; unmatched bases: 16. The CDR3 is 18 residues long. Germline values: CDR1 SGHNT, CDR2 YYREEE (reference sequence). CDR3: CASRFTFTTRGMNTEAFF. CDR3 DNA sequence: TGTGCCAGCAGGTTTACCTTCACAACCAGGGGGATGAACACTGAAGCTTTCTTT.

The V call is TRBV28, the J call TRBJ2-1; D call uncertain. The ends were cut back, 4 bases at V and 0 bases at J, with 10 bases in the middle. The germline V gene encodes CDR1 MDHEN and CDR2 SYDVKM. There are 15 residues in the CDR3. The CDR3 DNA sequence: TGTGCCAGCAGTTACTACCTCGTCTCCTACAATGAGCAGTTCTTC. Protein sequence: CASSYYLVSYNEQFF.

This chain connects TRBV7-8 to TRBJ1-2; a weak D match, TRBD1 (6 bases). CDR1 SGHVS and CDR2 FQNEAQ come from the germline V gene. This CDR3 region has 15 residues. Trimming cost V 5 bases and J 5 bases, with 18 bases left between them. CDR3 residues: CASSDQGRGAYGYTF. The CDR3 nucleotides are TGTGCCAGCAGCGACCAGGGACGGGGGGCGTATGGCTACACCTTC.

This clone was seen only a few times. The chain has TRBV28 and TRBJ1-5, with 7 bases matching TRBD1. CDR1 and CDR2 from the germline V gene are MDHEN and SYDVKM. Unmatched junction bases numbered 8, after V lost 5 bases and J lost 1 base. The CDR3 sequence is 16 residues long. In nucleotides, the CDR3 is TGTGCCAGCAGTCAGAACAGGGGAGGAAGCAATCAGCCCCAGCATTTT. This sequence encodes CASSQNRGGSNQPQHF.

This clone appeared a single time. The rearrangement uses TRBV29-1 and TRBJ2-7; maybe TRBD2 (5 bases). The CDR3 contains 14 residues. Trimming took 3 bases from V and 1 from J, leaving 13 bases between them. CDR1 is SQVTM, CDR2 ANQGSEA, per germline. CDR3 nucleotide sequence: TGCAGCGTTGAGAAAGTTGAGGGTTCCTACGAGCAGTACTTC. It translates to CSVEKVEGSYEQYF.

The V and J genes are TRBV12-5 and TRBJ2-4; 7 bases are shared with TRBD1. The CDR3 is 16 amino acids. V trimming: 4 bases; J trimming: 3 bases; junction bases outside the gene matches: 9. Germline-derived CDR1 and CDR2 are LGHNT and FRNRAP. This CDR3 is CASGSDRTPGKNIQYF. In nucleotides, the CDR3 is TGTGCTAGTGGTTCGGACAGGACCCCTGGCAAAAACATTCAGTACTTC.

This chain links TRBV6-5 with TRBJ2-3, with D perhaps TRBD2 (5 bases). This CDR3 contains 15 residues. CDR1 and CDR2 from the germline V gene are MNHEY and SVGAGI. V lost 2 bases and J lost 2, with 11 bases in between. The CDR3 DNA is TGTGCCAGCAGTTACGGGAGCTTATACACAGATACGCAGTATTTT. It yields the protein CASSYGSLYTDTQYF.

This clone has just a few counts. The chain carries TRBV9 and TRBJ2-6, with 10 bases that match TRBD2. The CDR3 covers 17 residues. Germline CDR1 and CDR2: SGDLS and YYNGEE. Trimming cost V 4 bases and J 0 bases; bases outside gene matches: 4. The CDR3 bases are TGTGCCAGCAGCTTTAGCGGGAGGCCCTCTGGGGCCAACGTCCTGACTTTC. Amino acid sequence: CASSFSGRPSGANVLTF. Using reference TRBV9 and TRBJ2-6 for the parts outside the CDR3, the full variable domain is DSGVTQTPKHLITATGQRVTLRCSPRSGDLSVYWYQQSLDQGLQFLIQYYNGEERAKGNILERFSAQQFPDLHSELNLSSLELGDSALYFCASSFSGRPSGANVLTFGAGSRLTVL.

The chain couples TRBV28 to TRBJ2-2; D is unresolved. The CDR3 runs to 13 residues. Trimming removed 3 bases from V and 1 base from J, with 3 bases in between. Germline-derived CDR1 and CDR2 are MDHEN and SYDVKM. The CDR3 protein is CASSFRNTGELFF. The CDR3 bases are TGTGCCAGCAGTTTTAGGAACACCGGGGAGCTGTTTTTT. Supplemented by reference TRBV28 and TRBJ2-2, the full variable domain reads DVKVTQSSRYLVKRTGEKVFLECVQDMDHENMFWYRQDPGLGLRLIYFSYDVKMKEKGDIPEGYSVSREKKERFSLILESASTNQTSMYLCASSFRNTGELFFGEGSRLTVL.

The V call is TRBV30, the J call TRBJ1-5, with 7 bases fitting TRBD1. The CDR3 is made up of 17 amino acids. Germline assignment: CDR1 GTSNPN and CDR2 SVGIG (reference sequence). The ends lost 0 bases at V and 0 bases at J; junction bases unmatched: 8. CDR3 region: CAWSVETGSGSNQPQHF. The CDR3 bases are TGTGCCTGGAGTGTAGAGACAGGGAGCGGTAGCAATCAGCCCCAGCATTTT.

The rearrangement uses TRBV20-1 and TRBJ1-2; 7 bases match TRBD1. The CDR3 runs to 11 residues. J was trimmed by 5 bases and V by 5 bases; bases with no gene match: 2. Germline CDR1 DFQATT, CDR2 SNEGSKA (reference sequence). The CDR3 sequence is CSAGGQYGYTF. The CDR3 nucleotides are TGCAGTGCTGGGGGACAGTATGGCTACACCTTC.